This record concerns one T cell receptor (beta chain) sequence. What it recognizes is unknown. This sample is part of a study of post-analysis software for immune sequencing data. Study-wide background: Disease courses included relapsing-remitting, secondary progressive and progressive-relapsing multiple sclerosis.

J lost 10 bases, V lost 4 bases, and 8 bases had no gene match. The germline gives CDR1 SGHDT, CDR2 YYEEEE. CDR3 length equals 13 residues. Presence of unique molecular identifiers characterized the TCR beta cDNA libraries. About 540,000 cDNA molecules were obtained from around 1 to 9.1 million T cells. TCRdb fed the PCR reads into MiXCR, producing one record per CDR3 protein. The sample has 380,000 or so distinct CDR3 sequences; 30% to 45% are singletons. Study observations and caveats: Controls significantly exceeded multiple sclerosis patients in normalized Chao1 diversity. In patients, TRBV5-6, TRBV5-1 and TRBV20-1 belonged to five or six TRBV segments found more frequently than in controls. The F measure placed samples prepared in the same batch into strongly shared clusters.

Sequencing used blood. This chain uses TRBV5-6 with TRBJ2-1, with TRBD1 matching 7 bases. This clonotype was sampled from a girl aged 5-17 years with multiple sclerosis. The CDR3 loop is CASSTTGLGEQFF. CDR3 DNA: TGTGCCAGCAGCACGACAGGGTTGGGGGAGCAGTTCTTC.